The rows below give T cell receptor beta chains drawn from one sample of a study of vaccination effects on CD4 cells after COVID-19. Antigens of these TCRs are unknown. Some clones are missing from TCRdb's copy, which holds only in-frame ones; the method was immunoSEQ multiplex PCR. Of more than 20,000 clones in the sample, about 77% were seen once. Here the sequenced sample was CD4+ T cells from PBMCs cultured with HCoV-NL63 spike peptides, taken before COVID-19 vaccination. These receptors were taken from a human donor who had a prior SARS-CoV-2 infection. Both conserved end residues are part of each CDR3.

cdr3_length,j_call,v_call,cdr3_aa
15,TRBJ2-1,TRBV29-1,CSGLAGTPSYNEQFF
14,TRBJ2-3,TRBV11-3,CASSGVGTSPTQYF
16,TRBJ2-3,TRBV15,CATSPHTQDGTDTQYF
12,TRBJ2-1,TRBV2,CASSGDNNEQFF
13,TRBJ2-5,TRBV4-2,CASSQDHRETQYF
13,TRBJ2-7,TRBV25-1,CASRVSLGGQQYF
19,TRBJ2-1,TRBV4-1,CASSRTGTGRTSGSNEQFF
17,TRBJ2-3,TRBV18,CASSPPTSFGRTDTQYF
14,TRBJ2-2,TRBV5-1,CASTRTGNTGELFF
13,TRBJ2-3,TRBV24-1,CATSVGSMATQYF
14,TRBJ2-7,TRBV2,CASSEQGSSYEQYF
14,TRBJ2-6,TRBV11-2,CASRVLSGANVLTF
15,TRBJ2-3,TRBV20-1,CSASPSGSGTDTQYF
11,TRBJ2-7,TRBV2,CASSSAYEQYF
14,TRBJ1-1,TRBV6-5,CASSYSEVDTEAFF
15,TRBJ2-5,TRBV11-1,CASSRRLAGQETQYF
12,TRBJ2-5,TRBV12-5,CASGLVAETQYF
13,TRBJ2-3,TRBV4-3,CASSQVNTDTQYF
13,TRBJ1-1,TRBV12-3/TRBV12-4,CASSSPRSTEAFF
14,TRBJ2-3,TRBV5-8,CASSWLAGGDTQYF
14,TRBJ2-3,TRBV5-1,CASSVGMAGDTQYF
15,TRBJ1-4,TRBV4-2,CASSQDFGRGEKLFF
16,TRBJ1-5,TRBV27,CASRRLAGMGNQPQHF
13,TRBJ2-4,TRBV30,CAWILLSKNIQYF
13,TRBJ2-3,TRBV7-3,CASSSGATDTQYF
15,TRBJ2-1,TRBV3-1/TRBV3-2,CASSQGTGSYNEQFF
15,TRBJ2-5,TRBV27,CASREGLNELGTQYF
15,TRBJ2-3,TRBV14,CASSPRRSRTDTQYF
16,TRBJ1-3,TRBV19,CASSIRPTYSGNTIYF
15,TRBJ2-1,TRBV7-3,CASSPNSGRGSYRFF
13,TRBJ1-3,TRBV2,CASSEGWGNTIYF
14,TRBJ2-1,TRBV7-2,CASSSGGAYNEQFF
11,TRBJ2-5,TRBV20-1,CSAHFQETQYF
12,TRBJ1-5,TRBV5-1,CASSSGTGTQHF
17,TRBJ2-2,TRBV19,CASSVRPGQANTGELFF
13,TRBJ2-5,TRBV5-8,CASSLDREETQYF
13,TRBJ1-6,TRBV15,CATSRDPGAPLHF
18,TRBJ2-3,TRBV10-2,CASSKTGTSGGVTDTQYF
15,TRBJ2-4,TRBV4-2,CASSQDGQGGSIQYF
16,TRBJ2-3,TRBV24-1,CATSDLLAGGTNTQYF
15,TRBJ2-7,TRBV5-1,CASRDRDSISYEQYF
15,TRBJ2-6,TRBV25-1,CASSPGGVGANVLTF
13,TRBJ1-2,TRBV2,CASRGEGADGYTF
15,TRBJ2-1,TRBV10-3,CAISATRVSYNEQFF